Following are 4 T cell receptor beta chains from one sample sequenced in a study of cytomegalovirus exposure and HLA in healthy donors. The PCR was carried out with 60 Vbeta primers and 13 Jbeta primers. Clones were sequenced by immunoSEQ multiplex PCR, and TCRdb holds only the in-frame ones, with some missing. Here the sample spans 85,000 to 120,000 clones, approximately 82% being singletons. The sample taken for sequencing was PBMCs. The origin of the receptors is a middle-aged man in good health and CMV-seronegative.

The chain has TRBV9 and TRBJ2-5; the match to TRBD2 covers 8 bases. TRBJ2-7 matches the DNA end more closely, so the J call is doubtful. CDR3 length: 15 amino acids. Germline V gene sequence: CDR1 SGDLS, CDR2 YYNGEE. This CDR3 reads CASSAGGGSSYEQYF. Written as DNA, the CDR3 is TGTGCCAGCAGCGCGGGCGGGGGGTCCTCCTACGAGCAGTACTTC.

The V gene is TRBV7-2, the J gene TRBJ2-1, with D unclear. V was pared by 0 bases and J by 4 bases, with 7 bases between. Germline values: CDR1 SGHTA, CDR2 FQGNSA. The CDR3 covers 14 residues. Here the CDR3 DNA reads TGTGCCAGCAGCTTAGCTTTCGGGTACAATGAGCAGTTCTTC. It specifies CASSLAFGYNEQFF.

The CDR3 is CASSEGGRAEAFF. CDR3 bases: TGCGCCAGCAGTGAGGGAGGCCGGGCTGAAGCTTTCTTT. V usage is TRBV10-1 and J usage is TRBJ1-1; D remains unclear. The V end was cut by 2 bases, the J end by 6 bases, with 10 bases between. From germline, CDR1 is WNHNN and CDR2 SYGVQD (reference sequence). The CDR3 length is 13 residues.

This clone turned up a few times. The CDR3 spells CASSLVATFGHNEQFF. Written as DNA, the CDR3 is TGTGCCAGCAGCTTAGTCGCTACCTTTGGGCACAATGAGCAGTTCTTC. This rearrangement joins TRBV11-2 to TRBJ2-1; D not certain. CDR1 SGHAT and CDR2 FQNNGV come from the germline V gene. The CDR3 is made up of 16 amino acids. Trimming removed 1 base from V and 5 bases from J, with 15 bases in between.